This T cell receptor beta chain comes out of a study of Ad26.COV2.S vaccination and SARS-CoV-2 variants. Study-wide context: Ad26.COV2.S was injected intramuscularly once or twice, 56 days apart.

Study-level findings and limits: Vaccine recipients had higher spike-specific TCR breadth than placebo recipients. CD8+ and CD4+ T cells specific for spike reportedly responded with substantial breadth after vaccination.

Some clones are missing from TCRdb's copy, which holds only in-frame ones; the method was immunoSEQ multiplex PCR. Altogether hundreds of thousands of clones are present, about 88% being singletons, with the ten largest covering roughly 10%. Regarding this clone: Its target is unknown.

Treatment specified: 19 received Ad26.COV2.S at low or high dose, single or two shots; 5 received placebo; per-sample allocation not given. Samples came from day 63 after the first vaccine or placebo injection. V lost 4 bases and J 5 bases, leaving 11 bases between the germline ends. CDR1 SNHLY and CDR2 FYNNEI come from the germline V gene. The CDR3 runs 13 residues. The chain carries TRBV2 and TRBJ2-5, with D perhaps matching TRBD1 or TRBD2 (5 bases each). This specimen was peripheral blood, taken in a trial of Ad26.COV2.S vaccine versus placebo. The clonotype was recovered from a person aged 18-60 years who received the Ad26.COV2.S COVID-19 vaccine or a placebo. CDR3 DNA sequence: TGTGCCAGCAGTGTTTGGGGGAAGGAGACCCAGTACTTC. Translated, it gives CASSVWGKETQYF.